Below, 12 T cell receptor beta chains from the same sample are listed, as sequenced in a study. Cells sorted as Tregs were CD4+, CD25+ and CD127-/low. TCRdb reanalysed the 5' RACE reads using MiXCR and keeps one entry per CDR3 protein. The sample yields 55,000 or so distinct CDR3 sequences, around 20% seen once. Material: tumor-infiltrating Tregs sorted from the breast tumor. The source of these receptors is a female donor with breast cancer.

This clonotype showed up many times. The chain couples TRBV10-3 to TRBJ1-1; no reliable D call. The length of the CDR3 is 15 residues. Germline V lookup: CDR1 ENHRY, CDR2 SYGVKD. V was trimmed by 4 bases and J by 1 base, leaving 13 bases between them. CDR3 loop: CAISATRNQNTEAFF. CDR3 bases: TGTGCCATCAGTGCAACCAGGAACCAGAACACTGAAGCTTTCTTT.

This clonotype was seen at least ten times. A much bigger clone sits one base away, suggesting this may be a read error. The chain recombines TRBV4-1 with TRBJ1-2, with 7 nucleotides matching TRBD1. Germline assignment: CDR1 MGHRA and CDR2 YSYEKL. There are 11 residues in the CDR3. CDR3 sequence: CAGSQYRGYTF. The CDR3 nucleotides are TGCGCCGGCAGCCAATACAGGGGTTACACCTTC.

This clonotype appeared a few times. The chain recombines TRBV20-1 with TRBJ2-5; perhaps D is TRBD1 or TRBD2 (5 bases each). With 3 bases removed from V and 5 bases from J, the gap between germline ends came to 16 bases. Looked up from germline, CDR1 is DFQATT and CDR2 is SNEGSKA (reference sequence). This CDR3 has 14 amino acids. The CDR3 is CSASKGSPGETQYF. The CDR3 DNA follows: TGCAGTGCTAGTAAAGGGAGTCCAGGGGAGACCCAGTACTTC.

V gene TRBV27 combines with J gene TRBJ2-1; 10 bases line up with TRBD2. CDR1 MNHEY and CDR2 SMNVEV come from the germline V gene (reference sequence). Germline trimming cut 10 bases from V and 7 bases from J; bases unmatched to any gene: 13. This CDR3 has 15 residues. The CDR3 sequence: CATARGLATRNEQFF. CDR3 bases: TGTGCCACGGCCCGGGGACTAGCGACCAGGAATGAGCAGTTCTTC.

This clonotype came up a few times. The J gene is TRBJ2-2, the V gene TRBV2; 9 nucleotides align to TRBD1. The V segment lost 6 bases and the J segment 3 bases; nucleotides outside the gene matches: 2. The CDR3 extends over 14 amino acids. Germline CDR1 and CDR2: SNHLY and FYNNEI. The CDR3 loop is CASRGQGYTGELFF. CDR3 coding DNA: TGTGCCAGCAGGGGACAGGGTTACACCGGGGAGCTGTTTTTT.

This clonotype was picked up many times. J is TRBJ2-1 and V is TRBV15, with D possibly matching TRBD1 (6 bases). CDR3 size: 15 residues. Germline CDR1 reads LNHNV; CDR2 reads YYDKDF (reference sequence). The ends were cut back, 6 bases at V and 7 bases at J, with 19 bases in the middle. CDR3 nucleotides: TGTGCCACCAGGCCCGGGAATAGGGGGTCAAATGAGCAGTTCTTC. Translation gives CATRPGNRGSNEQFF.

The chain combines TRBV12-3 or TRBV12-4 with TRBJ2-2; D could derive from TRBD1 or TRBD2 (5 bases each). This CDR3 region has 14 residues. V was trimmed by 3 bases and J by 6 bases, leaving 11 bases between them. CDR3 nucleotide sequence: TGTGCCAGCAGTTTGGGGGTGCTTCCCGGGGAGCTGTTTTTT. Translating gives CASSLGVLPGELFF.

To note about this clonotype: A junction end diverges from the germline sequence, so it may reflect a read error. The V gene is TRBV28, the J gene TRBJ2-7; possibly TRBD1 for D (7 bases). The germline V gene encodes CDR1 MDHEN and CDR2 SYDVKM. There are 15 residues in the CDR3. CDR3 loop: CVSSPFNRGGFEQYF. CDR3 nucleotide sequence: TGTGTCAGCAGTCCCTTTAACAGGGGAGGATTCGAGCAGTACTTC.

This clonotype showed up just a few times. The J gene is TRBJ2-7, the V gene TRBV24-1, with 9 nucleotides matching TRBD1. Germline V gene data show CDR1 as KGHDR and CDR2 as SFDVKD. The CDR3 runs to 16 residues. Trimming removed 3 bases from V and 3 bases from J; junction bases left unmatched: 8. CDR3 sequence: CATSDTGTGRFYEQYF. CDR3 coding DNA: TGTGCCACCAGTGATACCGGGACAGGGAGGTTCTACGAGCAGTACTTC.

This clonotype was recorded many times. The chain carries TRBV20-1 and TRBJ2-1, with D tentatively TRBD2 (5 bases). Trimming pared 3 bases from V and 4 bases from J, leaving 13 bases between. Germline CDR1 is DFQATT and CDR2 is SNEGSKA (reference sequence). This CDR3 is built from 14 residues. CDR3 DNA sequence: TGCAGTGCTAGTCCTACTAGTGCGTACAATGAGCAGTTCTTC. Translation gives CSASPTSAYNEQFF.

The chain employs TRBV11-3 and TRBJ2-1; 9 bases map to TRBD2. The CDR3 sequence is 14 residues long. The germline CDR1 and CDR2 sequences are SGHNT and YENEEA. V lost 4 bases, J lost 8 bases, and 6 bases stayed unmatched. The CDR3 is CASSSGTSPYEQFF. The CDR3 DNA follows: TGTGCCAGCAGCTCCGGGACTAGCCCCTATGAGCAGTTCTTC.

This clonotype has more than one count but fewer than ten. The genes are TRBV5-1 and TRBJ2-5; D may be TRBD1 (5 bases). Germline V gives CDR1 SGHRS, CDR2 YFSETQ. This CDR3 contains 14 residues. V lost 2 bases, J lost 4 bases, and 12 bases lay in between. Here the CDR3 reads CASSFGARRETQYF. CDR3 DNA sequence: TGCGCCAGCAGCTTTGGGGCGAGGCGAGAGACCCAGTACTTC. The entire variable domain, with the rest obtained from reference TRBV5-1 and TRBJ2-5, is as follows: KAGVTQTPRYLIKTRGQQVTLSCSPISGHRSVSWYQQTPGQGLQFLFEYFSETQRNKGNFPGRFSGRQFSNSRSEMNVSTLELGDSALYLCASSFGARRETQYFGPGTRLLVL.